The text below deals with one T cell receptor (beta chain). Its cognate antigen is unknown. CDR3 length: 16 residues. The V segment lost 3 bases and the J segment 12 bases; nucleotides outside the gene matches: 14. CDR1 and CDR2 (germline): MNHEY, SVGAGI. At baseline, cycle 4 day 1, and cycle 7 day 1, blood was sampled. The sample is drawn from a study of OX40 agonist ivuxolimab in advanced cancers. Study in general: Ivuxolimab, an agonist antibody against OX40 (CD134), was given to patients. Six ivuxolimab dose levels, 0.01 to 10 mg/kg, were given intravenously every 2 weeks.

Clones were sequenced by immunoSEQ multiplex PCR, and TCRdb holds only the in-frame ones, with some missing. The table shows 100,000 to 150,000 clones, with roughly 91% occurring only once. Findings of the study overall: CD8+ T cells were the subset that, on average, had more expanded clones than CD4+.

The clonotype was recovered from an adult with an advanced solid tumor such as melanoma, head and neck, liver or kidney cancer. The source was CD4+ or CD8+ T cells sorted from blood, collected in a trial of the OX40 agonist ivuxolimab. The V call is TRBV6-5, the J call TRBJ2-1; 10 bases line up with TRBD2. The CDR3 region has the DNA TGTGCCAGCAGTTATTTCGGTCCTAGCGGGGGAACCTTGCAGTTCTTC. Its protein product is CASSYFGPSGGTLQFF.